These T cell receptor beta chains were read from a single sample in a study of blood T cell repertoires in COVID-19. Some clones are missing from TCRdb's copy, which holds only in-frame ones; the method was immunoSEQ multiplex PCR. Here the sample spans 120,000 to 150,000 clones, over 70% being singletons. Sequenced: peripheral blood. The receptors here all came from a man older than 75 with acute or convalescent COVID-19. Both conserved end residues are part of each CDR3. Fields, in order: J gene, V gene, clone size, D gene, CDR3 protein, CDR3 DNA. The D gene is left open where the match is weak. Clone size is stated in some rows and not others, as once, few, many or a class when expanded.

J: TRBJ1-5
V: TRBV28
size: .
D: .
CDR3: CASSLGGTSNQPQHF
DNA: TGTGCCAGCAGTTTAGGCGGAACTAGCAATCAGCCCCAGCATTTT

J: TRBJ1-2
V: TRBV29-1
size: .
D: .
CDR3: CSVESREDHGYTF
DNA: TGCAGCGTTGAGTCCCGGGAAGACCATGGCTACACCTTC

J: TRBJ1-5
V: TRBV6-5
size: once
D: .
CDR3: CAVSQGKNQPQHF
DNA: TGTGCCGTCAGCCAGGGGAAGAATCAGCCCCAGCATTTT

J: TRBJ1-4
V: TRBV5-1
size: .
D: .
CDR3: CASSLEGGGEKLFF
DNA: TGCGCCAGCAGCTTGGAAGGAGGAGGTGAAAAACTGTTTTTT

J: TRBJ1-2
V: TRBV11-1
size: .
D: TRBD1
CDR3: CASSQGQIGYTF
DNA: TGTGCCAGCAGCCAGGGACAGATTGGCTACACCTTC

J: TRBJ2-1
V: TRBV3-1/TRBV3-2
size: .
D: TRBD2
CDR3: CASRLPPASGRGSYNEQFF
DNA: TGTGCCAGCAGACTCCCCCCGGCTAGCGGGAGGGGGTCCTACAATGAGCAGTTCTTC

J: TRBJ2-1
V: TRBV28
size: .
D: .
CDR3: CASSLRGPIYNEQFF
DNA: TGTGCCAGCAGTTTACGGGGTCCCATCTACAATGAGCAGTTCTTC

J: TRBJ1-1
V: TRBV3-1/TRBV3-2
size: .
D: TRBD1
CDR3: CASSQRQGAQAFF
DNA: TGTGCCAGCAGCCAAAGACAGGGGGCTCAAGCTTTCTTT

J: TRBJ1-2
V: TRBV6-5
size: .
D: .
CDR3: CASKAGDIYGYTF
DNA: TGTGCCAGCAAGGCAGGGGATATCTATGGCTACACCTTC

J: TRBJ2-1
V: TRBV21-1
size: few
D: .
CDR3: CASSKSGGYNEQFF
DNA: TGTGCCAGCAGCAAGTCAGGGGGCTACAATGAGCAGTTCTTC

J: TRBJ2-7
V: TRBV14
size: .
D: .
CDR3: CASSQEGRRDYEQYF
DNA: TGTGCCAGCAGCCAAGAAGGCAGGCGAGACTACGAGCAGTACTTC

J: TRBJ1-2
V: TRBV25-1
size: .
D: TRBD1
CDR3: CASSPTGRNYGYTF
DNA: TGTGCCAGCAGCCCGACAGGGCGGAACTATGGCTACACCTTC

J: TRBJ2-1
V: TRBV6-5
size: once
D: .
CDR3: CASLRTGDGEQFF
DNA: TGTGCCAGCCTCCGTACGGGGGATGGTGAGCAGTTCTTC

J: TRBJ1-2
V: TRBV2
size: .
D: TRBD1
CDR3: CASRGQGVRGYTF
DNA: TGTGCCAGCAGGGGACAGGGGGTTCGAGGCTACACCTTC

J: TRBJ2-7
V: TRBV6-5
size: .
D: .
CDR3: CASSYRTSSYEQYF
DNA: TGTGCCAGCAGTTACCGGACAAGCTCCTACGAGCAGTACTTC

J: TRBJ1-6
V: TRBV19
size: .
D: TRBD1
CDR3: CASASGGSYNSPLHF
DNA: TGTGCCAGTGCTTCAGGGGGCTCCTATAATTCACCCCTCCACTTT

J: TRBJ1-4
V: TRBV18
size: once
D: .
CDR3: CASSLRRGFIATNEKLFF
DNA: TGTGCCAGCTCACTACGACGGGGTTTTATCGCAACTAATGAAAAACTGTTTTTT

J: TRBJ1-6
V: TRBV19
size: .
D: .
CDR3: CASSERVGPLHF
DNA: TGTGCCAGTAGTGAGAGAGTTGGACCCCTCCACTTT

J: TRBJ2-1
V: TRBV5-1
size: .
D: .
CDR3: CASSQGQTRSRDDNEQFF
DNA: TGCGCCAGCAGCCAAGGGCAGACGAGGTCCCGGGATGACAATGAGCAGTTCTTC

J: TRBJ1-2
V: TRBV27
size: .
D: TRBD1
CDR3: CASSWDRDYGYTF
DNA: TGTGCCAGCAGTTGGGACAGGGACTATGGCTACACCTTC

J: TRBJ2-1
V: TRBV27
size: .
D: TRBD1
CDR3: CASSLQGAWYNEQFF
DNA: TGTGCCAGCAGTCTGCAGGGGGCATGGTACAATGAGCAGTTCTTC

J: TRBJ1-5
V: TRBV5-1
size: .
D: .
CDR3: CASSTRGDQPQHF
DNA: TGCGCCAGCAGCACCCGGGGGGATCAGCCCCAGCATTTT

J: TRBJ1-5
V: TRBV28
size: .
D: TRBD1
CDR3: CASSRDRSNQPQHF
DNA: TGTGCCAGCAGTAGGGACAGGAGCAATCAGCCCCAGCATTTT

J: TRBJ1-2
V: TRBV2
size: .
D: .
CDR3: CASKLANYGYTF
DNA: TGTGCCAGCAAATTAGCTAACTATGGCTACACCTTC

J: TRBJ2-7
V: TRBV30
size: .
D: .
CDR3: CAWSRRIGVQEEQYF
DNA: TGTGCCTGGAGTCGTCGCATCGGGGTCCAGGAAGAGCAGTACTTC

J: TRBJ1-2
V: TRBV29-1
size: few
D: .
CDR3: CSVEEISRAGGYTF
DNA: TGCAGCGTTGAAGAGATCTCCAGGGCGGGGGGCTACACCTTC

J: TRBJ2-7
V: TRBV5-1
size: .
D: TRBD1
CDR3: CASSTAGTGGSVVFRYEQYF
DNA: TGCGCCAGCAGCACGGCCGGGACAGGGGGCTCGGTAGTTTTTCGATACGAGCAGTACTTC

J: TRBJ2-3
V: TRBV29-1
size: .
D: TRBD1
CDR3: CSVNQGARTDTQYF
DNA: TGCAGCGTTAACCAGGGGGCGCGGACAGATACGCAGTATTTT

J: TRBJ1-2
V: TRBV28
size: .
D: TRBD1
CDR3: CASSQGGESGYTF
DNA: TGTGCCAGCAGTCAGGGGGGCGAATCCGGCTACACCTTC